The 7 T cell receptor beta chains presented below share a single source sample, sequenced in a study of identical twins. One entry per CDR3 protein, called by TCRdb with MiXCR from the 5' RACE reads. This sample yields under 900,000 distinct CDR3 sequences, of which approximately 13% are seen a single time; about 1.5% belongs to the top ten. This same sample was also taken into another study, of yellow fever vaccine responses in identical twins.

Material for sequencing was PBMCs. The source of these receptors is a woman under 30 in good health.

The table lists this clonotype with a few counts. The CDR3 region is CASSWGNGGVSSYEQYV. CDR3 DNA: TGTGCCAGCAGCTGGGGAAACGGGGGGGTTAGCTCCTACGAGCAGTACGTC. This chain links TRBV11-2 with TRBJ2-7; 8 nucleotides align to TRBD2. Germline trimming cut 4 bases from V and 0 bases from J; bases unmatched to any gene: 11. Per germline, CDR1 SGHAT and CDR2 FQNNGV. This CDR3 has 17 amino acids.

This clonotype turned up a few times. CDR3 amino acids: CASSPQKSGPFNQPQHF. DNA for the CDR3: TGTGCCAGCAGCCCGCAGAAGTCCGGGCCTTTCAATCAGCCCCAGCATTTT. V usage is TRBV12-3 or TRBV12-4 and J usage is TRBJ1-5, with D unclear. The germline V and J ends were trimmed by 6 bases and 3 bases, with 21 bases remaining between them. This CDR3 comprises 17 residues.

This clonotype was recorded many times. V is TRBV5-1 and J is TRBJ2-2; D gene unclear. CDR3 length equals 14 residues. Deletions cut 5 bases from V and 0 bases from J, with 8 bases between. Germline assignment: CDR1 SGHRS and CDR2 YFSETQ. The CDR3 DNA follows: TGCGCCAGCAGAGCTGGATCGAACACCGGGGAGCTGTTTTTT. Translated, it gives CASRAGSNTGELFF. Together with reference TRBV5-1 and TRBJ2-2, the CDR3 gives the full variable domain: KAGVTQTPRYLIKTRGQQVTLSCSPISGHRSVSWYQQTPGQGLQFLFEYFSETQRNKGNFPGRFSGRQFSNSRSEMNVSTLELGDSALYLCASRAGSNTGELFFGEGSRLTVL.

The CDR3 here is CASSQARDSYEQYF. The CDR3 DNA reads TGTGCCAGCAGCCAAGCCAGGGATTCCTACGAGCAGTACTTC. The chain joins TRBV3-1 to TRBJ2-7; possibly TRBD1 for D (5 bases). The CDR3 runs to 14 residues. The germline V and J ends were trimmed by 1 base and 1 base, with 8 bases remaining between them. The germline V gene encodes CDR1 LGHDT and CDR2 YNNKEL (reference sequence).

The rearrangement joins TRBV5-1 to TRBJ2-5, with a tentative D call TRBD2 (7 bases). The germline V gene has CDR1 SGHRS and CDR2 YFSETQ. V was pared by 3 bases and J by 2 bases, with 17 bases between. The CDR3 has 16 amino acids. The CDR3 loop reads CASSSGGYGGQETQYF. CDR3 nucleotide sequence: TGCGCCAGCAGCTCGGGGGGCTATGGAGGACAAGAGACCCAGTACTTC.

The genes are TRBV25-1 and TRBJ1-1; 7 bases are shared with TRBD1. The ends lost 6 bases at V and 0 bases at J; junction bases unmatched: 13. The CDR3 length is 17 residues. Germline V gene data show CDR1 as MGHDK and CDR2 as SYGVNS. CDR3 sequence reads: CASSPTGTAVMNTEAFF. CDR3 in DNA: TGTGCCAGCAGCCCAACCGGGACAGCCGTGATGAACACTGAAGCTTTCTTT.

The chain couples TRBV20-1 to TRBJ2-7; no clear D gene. The ends were cut back, 1 base at V and 2 bases at J, with 9 bases in the middle. The CDR3 loop spans 13 amino acids. Germline loops: CDR1 DFQATT, CDR2 SNEGSKA (reference sequence). As DNA, the CDR3 is TGCAGTGCTAGAGGTCTTATAGCCTACGAGCAGTACGTC. It yields the protein CSARGLIAYEQYV.